Below, 20 T cell receptor beta chains from the same sample are listed, as sequenced in a study of blood T cell repertoires in COVID-19. Clones were sequenced by immunoSEQ multiplex PCR, and TCRdb holds only the in-frame ones, with some missing. This repertoire shows 100,000 to 150,000 clones, around 85% found once; its top ten account for approximately 3.5%. The source material was peripheral blood. Every receptor here comes from a woman older than 75 with COVID-19, enrolled during active disease.

The V call is TRBV29-1, the J call TRBJ2-3, with TRBD2 matching 7 bases. The CDR3 covers 14 residues. Germline CDR1 reads SQVTM; CDR2 reads ANQGSEA. V was clipped by 7 bases and J by 2 bases; unmatched bases: 9. In nucleotides, the CDR3 is TGCAGCGGCCTGGGAGGGACGTTCACAGATACGCAGTATTTT. This sequence encodes CSGLGGTFTDTQYF.

This rearrangement joins TRBV5-4 to TRBJ2-1, with D possibly matching TRBD2 (7 bases). Germline loops: CDR1 SGHNT, CDR2 YYREEE (reference sequence). This CDR3 has 14 residues. V was pared by 5 bases and J by 10 bases, with 19 bases between. The CDR3 region is CASRAGLQGGEQFF. DNA for the CDR3: TGTGCCAGCAGGGCGGGACTACAGGGTGGGGAGCAGTTCTTC.

This chain uses TRBV6-2 or TRBV6-3 with TRBJ1-5; TRBD1 matches at 7 bases. Per germline, CDR1 MNHEY and CDR2 SVGEGT. The CDR3 is 16 residues long. V dropped 3 bases and J dropped 5; count of bases not matched to a gene: 10. DNA for the CDR3: TGTGCCAGCAGTTATCCCCAGGGGGTAGGTCATCAGCCCCAGCATTTT. Amino acid sequence: CASSYPQGVGHQPQHF.

This chain uses TRBV4-1 with TRBJ2-7; possible D gene TRBD2, 7 bases. Trimming left V 0 bases short and J 5 bases short, with 17 bases between. Germline CDR1 is MGHRA and CDR2 is YSYEKL. This CDR3 has 16 residues. The CDR3 here is CASSQEAGARWDEQYF. Written as DNA, the CDR3 is TGCGCCAGCAGCCAAGAGGCGGGGGCGCGGTGGGACGAGCAGTACTTC.

Of note for this clone: This may arise from a read error, as a much more abundant clone is one base away. The chain joins TRBV7-2 to TRBJ2-7; weak D call: TRBD2 (5 bases). The CDR3 covers 11 residues. Trimming took 5 bases from V and 4 from J, leaving 6 bases between them. In germline, CDR1 is SGHTA, CDR2 FQGNSA. The CDR3 nucleotides read TGTGCCAGCAGCCCGGGGTACGAGCAGTACTTC. This gives the protein CASSPGYEQYF.

This clone has more than one count but fewer than ten. This chain joins TRBV11-3 and TRBJ2-2, with D tentatively TRBD1 (5 bases). Germline CDR1 and CDR2: SGHNT and YENEEA. The CDR3 sequence is 15 residues long. Trimming removed 4 bases from V and 0 bases from J, with 9 bases in between. The CDR3 loop is CASSSTAANTGELFF. CDR3 sequence (DNA): TGTGCCAGCAGCTCGACAGCCGCGAACACCGGGGAGCTGTTTTTT.

The rearrangement links TRBV7-2 to TRBJ2-1; 13 bases match TRBD2. Unmatched junction bases numbered 3, after V lost 6 bases and J lost 7 bases. CDR1 is SGHTA, CDR2 FQGNSA, per germline. The CDR3 has 14 amino acids. DNA of the CDR3: TGTGCCAGCAGTAAGGGACTAGCGGGGAATGAGCAGTTCTTC. This encodes CASSKGLAGNEQFF.

This clone is a singleton in its sample. The chain has TRBV7-2 and TRBJ2-5; TRBD2 agrees at 11 bases. Germline V gives CDR1 SGHTA, CDR2 FQGNSA. The CDR3 sequence is 15 residues long. The junction had 6 bases not matched to a gene; V was cut back by 7 bases and J by 2 bases. The CDR3 region is CASNQRTSGQETQYF. As DNA, the CDR3 is TGTGCCAGCAACCAGCGGACTAGCGGGCAAGAGACCCAGTACTTC. Based on the CDR3 plus reference TRBV7-2 and TRBJ2-5, the full variable domain is GAGVSQSPSNKVTEKGKDVELRCDPISGHTALYWYRQSLGQGLEFLIYFQGNSAPDKSGLPSDRFSAERTGGSVSTLTIQRTQQEDSAVYLCASNQRTSGQETQYFGPGTRLLVL.

The chain is built from TRBV5-5 and TRBJ2-7, with TRBD2 as a possible D gene (7 bases). CDR3 length equals 16 residues. Per the germline V gene, CDR1 is SGHKS and CDR2 is YYEKEE (reference sequence). V dropped 4 bases and J dropped 2 bases, with 19 bases sitting between them. The CDR3 is CASSQAGGRGPYEQYF. The CDR3 DNA reads as TGTGCCAGCAGCCAAGCCGGGGGGCGCGGACCCTACGAGCAGTACTTC.

The CDR3 nucleotides are TGTGCCAGTAGCCCCTCGGGACTCGCTTTAAACGAGCAGTACTTC. Residues: CASSPSGLALNEQYF. V usage is TRBV19 and J usage is TRBJ2-7; a possible D gene is TRBD2 (6 bases). This CDR3 is 15 amino acids long. V was clipped by 6 bases and J by 5 bases, with 20 bases between them. The germline gives CDR1 LNHDA, CDR2 SQIVND (reference sequence).

This sequence joins TRBV7-9 and TRBJ1-2; D not certain. Trimming removed 1 base at V and 2 bases at J, with 5 bases between. CDR1 and CDR2 (germline): SEHNR, FQNEAQ (reference sequence). The CDR3 sequence is 13 residues long. The DNA for the CDR3 is TGTGCCAGCAGCTTAGTTCAGAACTATGGCTACACCTTC. Translated: CASSLVQNYGYTF. Full variable domain (rest looked up from reference TRBV7-9 and TRBJ1-2): DTGVSQNPRHKITKRGQNVTFRCDPISEHNRLYWYRQTLGQGPEFLTYFQNEAQLEKSRLLSDRFSAERPKGSFSTLEIQRTEQGDSAMYLCASSLVQNYGYTFGSGTRLTVV.

The chain uses TRBV6-2 or TRBV6-3 and TRBJ1-2, with TRBD1 as a possible D gene (5 bases). Trimming left V 2 bases short and J 8 bases short, with 15 bases between. The CDR3 covers 14 residues. Germline V gives CDR1 MNHEY, CDR2 SVGEGT. The CDR3 bases are TGTGCCAGCAGTTACGGGACTTCCCAGGGAGGCTACACCTTC. This translates into CASSYGTSQGGYTF.

This chain uses TRBV27 with TRBJ2-7; 7 bases align to TRBD1. The V gene's germline CDR1 is MNHEY and CDR2 SMNVEV (reference sequence). V trimming: 6 bases; J trimming: 2 bases; junction bases outside the gene matches: 10. The CDR3 contains 15 residues. CDR3 protein: CASSRRTGTAYEQYF. CDR3 nucleotide sequence: TGTGCCAGCAGCAGAAGAACCGGGACAGCCTACGAGCAGTACTTC.

This clone was picked up one time. This chain links TRBV25-1 with TRBJ1-6; 7 positions match TRBD1. The length of the CDR3 is 16 residues. Per germline, CDR1 MGHDK and CDR2 SYGVNS. V gave up 3 bases and J gave up 5 bases; unmatched junction bases: 7. The CDR3 region has the DNA TGTGCCAGCAGTGAGCAGGGGACAGCTAATAATTCACCCCTCCACTTT. Protein: CASSEQGTANNSPLHF.

The CDR3 reads CASSPRENNEQFF. As DNA, the CDR3 is TGTGCCAGCAGTCCTAGAGAGAACAATGAGCAGTTCTTC. V and J are TRBV7-2 and TRBJ2-1; D uncertain. There are 13 residues in the CDR3. The germline V gene has CDR1 SGHTA and CDR2 FQGNSA. V was cut by 6 bases and J by 5 bases, with 11 bases left in between.

V usage is TRBV10-2 and J usage is TRBJ2-3; D gene uncertain. With 3 bases removed from V and 2 bases from J, the gap between germline ends came to 6 bases. Germline V CDR1 and CDR2: WSHSY, SAAADI. CDR3 size: 13 residues. CDR3 sequence: CASSELYTDTQYF. DNA for the CDR3: TGCGCCAGCAGTGAACTCTACACAGATACGCAGTATTTT.

The sample holds one count of this clone. The chain employs TRBV5-1 and TRBJ2-5; D ambiguous. This CDR3 is 14 amino acids long. Per the germline V gene, CDR1 is SGHRS and CDR2 is YFSETQ. V shed 0 bases and J shed 1 base, with 7 bases lying between them. The CDR3 sequence: CASSLAGSQETQYF. Here the CDR3 DNA reads TGCGCCAGCAGCTTGGCTGGCAGCCAAGAGACCCAGTACTTC.

The J gene is TRBJ1-6, the V gene TRBV3-1 (or the pseudogene TRBV3-2); D might be TRBD1 (6 bases). V was trimmed by 4 bases and J by 10 bases, leaving 14 bases between them. This CDR3 contains 14 residues. The germline V gene has CDR1 LGHDT and CDR2 YNNKEL (reference sequence). The chain's CDR3 is CASSPGQKNSPLHF. The CDR3 coding sequence is TGTGCCAGCAGCCCAGGACAGAAAAACTCACCCCTCCACTTT.

The rearrangement uses TRBV3-1 (or the pseudogene TRBV3-2) and TRBJ2-5; tentative D call: TRBD1 (5 bases). Germline V gene sequence: CDR1 LGHDT, CDR2 YNNKEL (reference sequence). Trimming removed 0 bases from V and 6 bases from J, with 14 bases in between. This CDR3 is 15 amino acids long. In nucleotides, the CDR3 is TGTGCCAGCAGCCAAGATATGCCAGGGAAGAAGACCCAGTACTTC. This gives the protein CASSQDMPGKKTQYF.

The gene calls are TRBV2 and TRBJ2-7; 12 nucleotides line up with TRBD1. The CDR3 runs 14 residues. The trim removed 4 bases at V and 4 bases at J, leaving 2 bases unmatched. CDR1 is SNHLY and CDR2 is FYNNEI in the germline V gene. The CDR3 region is CASSGGQGAYEQYF. For the CDR3, the DNA is TGTGCCAGCAGTGGGGGACAGGGGGCGTACGAGCAGTACTTC.